Below, 24 T cell receptor beta chains from the same sample are listed, as sequenced in a study of T cells in Graves' hyperthyroidism and ophthalmopathy. Researchers took RNA transcripts and amplified the TCR beta CDR3 regions from them. During a first-round RT-PCR of the TCR CDR3, the HTBI primer set was used. MiXCR, applied by TCRdb to the multiplex PCR reads, yields one record per CDR3 protein. The sample lists a few hundred thousand distinct CDR3 sequences, roughly 20% seen once, with 50% to 75% in the top ten. Material for sequencing was blood. The receptors stem from a man younger than 45 with Graves' ophthalmopathy.

This clonotype was seen at least ten times. The V gene is TRBV30, the J gene TRBJ2-7, with 7 bases fitting TRBD2. V shed 7 bases, J shed 2 bases, and the junction held 5 bases outside the gene matches. CDR3 length equals 12 residues. The germline V gene has CDR1 GTSNPN and CDR2 SVGIG (reference sequence). CDR3: CASLADTYEQYF. The CDR3 DNA sequence: TGTGCCTCCCTAGCGGATACCTACGAGCAGTACTTC.

The rearrangement uses TRBV4-1 and TRBJ1-5; D not certain. The germline V gene has CDR1 MGHRA and CDR2 YSYEKL. Trimming removed 3 bases at V and 1 base at J, with 10 bases between. CDR3 length: 15 residues. For the CDR3, the DNA is TGCGCCAGCAGCCATCAGGAAGGAAGCAATCAGCCCCAGCATTTT. Its translation: CASSHQEGSNQPQHF.

V usage is TRBV30 and J usage is TRBJ2-1; TRBD2 matches 10 bases. Germline-derived CDR1 and CDR2 are GTSNPN and SVGIG (reference sequence). V shed 3 bases, J shed 7 bases, and the junction held 18 bases outside the gene matches. The CDR3 spans 18 residues. CDR3 sequence: CAWSASFAGLAGENEQFF. The CDR3 region has the DNA TGTGCCTGGAGCGCCTCCTTTGCGGGGCTAGCGGGGGAAAATGAGCAGTTCTTC.

This clonotype appeared many times. The genes are TRBV12-3 or TRBV12-4 and TRBJ2-3; unclear D gene. This CDR3 is built from 14 residues. Deletions cut 5 bases from V and 0 bases from J, with 9 bases between. The CDR3 DNA is TGTGCCAGCAGTCCGACCCATAGCACAGATACGCAGTATTTT. This codes for CASSPTHSTDTQYF.

This clonotype appeared a few times. The gene calls are TRBV10-1 and TRBJ2-1; 7 nucleotides align to TRBD2. The CDR3 has 15 residues. The V gene end was trimmed by 1 base and the J gene end by 6 bases; junction bases not matched to a gene: 6. The germline CDR1 and CDR2 sequences are WNHNN and SYGVQD (reference sequence). CDR3 coding DNA: TGCGCCAGCAGTGAGTTGGCGGGAGTATCCAATGAGCAGTTCTTC. Its translation: CASSELAGVSNEQFF.

The chain couples TRBV6-2 or TRBV6-3 to TRBJ2-7; TRBD1 aligns across 10 bases. Unmatched junction bases numbered 4, after V lost 6 bases and J lost 2 bases. This CDR3 has 14 residues. CDR1 is MNHEY, CDR2 SVGEGT, per germline. The CDR3 sequence is CASSWDRGTYEQYF. CDR3 nucleotides: TGTGCCAGCAGCTGGGACAGGGGCACCTACGAGCAGTACTTC.

This clonotype was counted a few times. The genes are TRBV7-3 and TRBJ2-3; no definite D call. Germline lookup yields CDR1 SGHTA and CDR2 FQGTGA. This CDR3 region has 13 residues. Trimming cost V 4 bases and J 2 bases, with 7 bases left between them. In DNA form, the CDR3 reads TGTGCCAGCAGCTCCTTCTCCACAGATACGCAGTATTTT. Its translation is CASSSFSTDTQYF.

V gene TRBV10-3 combines with J gene TRBJ1-2, with 8 positions matching TRBD1. The CDR3 contains 14 residues. Germline loops: CDR1 ENHRY, CDR2 SYGVKD. The V and J ends lost 5 bases and 4 bases, in that order; junction bases with no gene match: 6. The chain's CDR3 is CAISSTGAFYGYTF. In DNA form, the CDR3 reads TGTGCCATCAGTTCGACAGGGGCCTTCTATGGCTACACCTTC.

The chain has TRBV29-1 and TRBJ2-7, with a weak D call TRBD1 (6 bases). Deletions cut 4 bases from V and 2 bases from J, with 9 bases between. CDR1 is SQVTM, CDR2 ANQGSEA, per germline. The CDR3 spans 12 residues. CDR3 coding DNA: TGCAGCGTTGTAGGGGACACCTACGAGCAGTACTTC. Translated, it gives CSVVGDTYEQYF.

This clonotype has at least ten counts. The chain has TRBV30 and TRBJ2-7, with D possibly being TRBD2 (6 bases). The CDR3 is 13 amino acids. Germline V CDR1 and CDR2: GTSNPN, SVGIG (reference sequence). V dropped 1 base and J dropped 0 bases, with 7 bases sitting between them. CDR3 in amino acids: CAWSGGDSYEQYF. CDR3 nucleotides: TGTGCCTGGAGTGGGGGGGACTCCTACGAGCAGTACTTC.

V gene TRBV12-3 or TRBV12-4 combines with J gene TRBJ2-1; 7 nucleotides line up with TRBD2. V gave up 5 bases and J gave up 7 bases; unmatched junction bases: 8. CDR3 length equals 14 residues. CDR3 sequence reads: CASSKAGDQNEQFF. The CDR3, as DNA: TGTGCCAGCAGTAAGGCGGGAGATCAGAATGAGCAGTTCTTC.

CDR3 nucleotide sequence: TGTGCCAGCAGCTCAACTAGCGGGAGTCCAGAGACCCAGTACTTC. The encoded protein is CASSSTSGSPETQYF. The chain is built from TRBV7-9 and TRBJ2-5; 11 bases align to TRBD2. After removal of 4 bases from V and 4 bases from J, the junction contained 5 bases not matched to a gene. The CDR3 extends over 15 amino acids. Germline V gives CDR1 SEHNR, CDR2 FQNEAQ (reference sequence).

The chain carries TRBV19 and TRBJ2-1, with 10 bases aligning to TRBD2. V was pared by 5 bases and J by 9 bases, with 7 bases of the junction left unmatched. CDR1 and CDR2 from the germline V gene are LNHDA and SQIVND (reference sequence). The CDR3 length is 14 residues. The CDR3 DNA reads TGTGCCAGTAGTGCTAGCGGGAGACGGGGTGAGCAGTTCTTC. Its protein product is CASSASGRRGEQFF.

Ten or more counts support this clonotype. The chain employs TRBV11-3 and TRBJ2-1, with 7 bases matching TRBD2. The CDR3 sequence is 14 residues long. Germline CDR1 is SGHNT and CDR2 is YENEEA. V shed 2 bases and J 7 bases; nucleotides not matched to a gene: 5. The CDR3 DNA sequence: TGTGCCAGCAGCTTATCGGGAGGTTGGAATGAGCAGTTCTTC. Its protein product is CASSLSGGWNEQFF. The full variable domain, in which reference TRBV11-3 and TRBJ2-1 provide the parts outside the CDR3, is EAGVVQSPRYKIIEKKQPVAFWCNPISGHNTLYWYLQNLGQGPELLIRYENEEAVDDSQLPKDRFSAERLKGVDSTLKIQPAELGDSAVYLCASSLSGGWNEQFFGPGTRLTVL.

CDR3 sequence (DNA): TGTGCCAGTAGTATAAGGATACCCGGCCGATATAGCACAGATACGCAGTATTTT. Translated: CASSIRIPGRYSTDTQYF. V is TRBV19 and J is TRBJ2-3; D unclear. This CDR3 contains 18 residues. The ends were cut back, 2 bases at V and 0 bases at J, with 18 bases in the middle. Germline V gives CDR1 LNHDA, CDR2 SQIVND (reference sequence).

This clonotype was recorded many times. The genes are TRBV5-1 and TRBJ1-1; D is unresolved. The CDR3 spans 15 residues. Per the germline V gene, CDR1 is SGHRS and CDR2 is YFSETQ. Between the trimmed V and J ends, which lost 0 bases and 0 bases, there was a span of 9 bases. The CDR3 loop is CASSLVPGMNTEAFF. In nucleotides, the CDR3 is TGCGCCAGCAGCTTGGTTCCGGGTATGAACACTGAAGCTTTCTTT.

The sample holds a few counts of this clonotype. This chain joins TRBV2 and TRBJ1-5; D unresolved. The CDR3 is 13 amino acids. Trimming took off 0 bases at V and 6 bases at J, with 6 bases between the two ends. Germline assignment: CDR1 SNHLY and CDR2 FYNNEI. As DNA, the CDR3 is TGTGCCAGCAGTGAAGCTCGGACTCAGCCCCAGCATTTT. Its translation: CASSEARTQPQHF.

The rearrangement joins TRBV5-6 to TRBJ1-4, with a weak D call TRBD1 (6 bases). Per the germline V gene, CDR1 is SGHDT and CDR2 is YYEEEE. Trimming stripped 6 bases from V and 0 bases from J, with 18 bases between. The CDR3 totals 17 residues. The CDR3 nucleotides are TGTGCCAGCACCATGAACAGGGACGACGCAACTAATGAAAAACTGTTTTTT. Its protein product is CASTMNRDDATNEKLFF.

This clonotype was observed a handful of times. This could be a read error, since a much larger clone is one nucleotide away. The gene calls are TRBV28 and TRBJ1-5; D ambiguous. The CDR3 is made up of 15 amino acids. V dropped 2 bases and J dropped 7 bases, with 15 bases sitting between them. Germline V CDR1 and CDR2: MDHEN, SYDVKM. This CDR3 is CASSLGAEADQPQHF. DNA for the CDR3: TGTGCCAGCAGTTTAGGAGCAGAAGCTGACCAGCCCCAGCATTTT.

The V gene is TRBV24-1, the J gene TRBJ2-7; D gene unclear. There are 13 residues in the CDR3. The ends were cut back, 0 bases at V and 4 bases at J, with 6 bases in the middle. Looked up from germline, CDR1 is KGHDR and CDR2 is SFDVKD. In DNA, the CDR3 is TGTGCCACCAGTGATTTGGGATCATACGAGCAGTACTTC. Amino acid sequence: CATSDLGSYEQYF.

This clonotype showed up just a few times. This chain uses TRBV12-3 or TRBV12-4 with TRBJ1-4, with 8 bases matching TRBD1. After removal of 7 bases from V and 5 bases from J, the junction contained 6 bases not matched to a gene. This CDR3 is built from 14 residues. CDR3 DNA sequence: TGTGCCAGCAACCGACAGGGGACCAATGAAAAACTGTTTTTT. Protein sequence: CASNRQGTNEKLFF.

This clonotype has ten or more counts. V gene TRBV3-1 combines with J gene TRBJ2-1, with D perhaps matching TRBD1 (5 bases). V lost 0 bases, J lost 8 bases, and 17 bases lay in between. CDR1 is LGHDT, CDR2 YNNKEL, per germline (reference sequence). The CDR3 contains 16 residues. This CDR3 is CASSQEFDSSGDEQFF. CDR3 DNA: TGTGCCAGCAGCCAAGAATTTGACAGTTCGGGCGATGAGCAGTTCTTC.

There are many counts of this clonotype. The chain is built from TRBV30 and TRBJ2-3; possible D gene TRBD2, 6 bases. Germline V gives CDR1 GTSNPN, CDR2 SVGIG (reference sequence). V lost 8 bases, J lost 3 bases, and 18 bases lay in between. This CDR3 is built from 14 residues. DNA of the CDR3: TGTGCCAGCAACGGTCCTAGCGCTACAGATACGCAGTATTTT. It is translated as CASNGPSATDTQYF.

The rearrangement links TRBV7-3 to TRBJ2-1, with D possibly TRBD2 on 6 matching bases. V lost 2 bases and J lost 4, with 12 bases in between. The germline V gene encodes CDR1 SGHTA and CDR2 FQGTGA. The CDR3 totals 15 residues. The CDR3 DNA sequence: TGTGCCAGCAGCTTAGTTGGGACTGGATACAATGAGCAGTTCTTC. This gives the protein CASSLVGTGYNEQFF.